The 31 T cell receptor beta chains below come from one sample, sequenced in a study of cytomegalovirus exposure and HLA in healthy donors. This PCR relied on a set of 60 Vbeta primers and 13 Jbeta primers. Assay: immunoSEQ multiplex PCR; the TCRdb copy retains only in-frame clones and omits some. Of some 75,000 clones in the sample, 78% are singletons; the top ten hold approximately 6%. What was sequenced was PBMCs. The source of these receptors is a man younger than 30 in good health and CMV-seropositive.

The J gene is TRBJ2-2, the V gene TRBV9, with D perhaps TRBD2 (6 bases). The germline V and J ends were trimmed by 2 bases and 2 bases, with 7 bases remaining between them. Germline CDR1 is SGDLS and CDR2 is YYNGEE. This CDR3 has 14 amino acids. This CDR3 is CASSVEGNTGELFF. As DNA, the CDR3 is TGTGCCAGCAGCGTGGAGGGCAACACCGGGGAGCTGTTTTTT.

This chain connects TRBV7-9 to TRBJ2-5; no firm D call. Germline V lookup: CDR1 SEHNR, CDR2 FQNEAQ (reference sequence). The CDR3 spans 13 residues. Between the trimmed V and J ends, which lost 1 base and 5 bases, there was a span of 8 bases. The CDR3 sequence: CASSLEAGETQYF. CDR3 in DNA: TGTGCCAGCAGCTTAGAAGCCGGGGAGACCCAGTACTTC.

Here the CDR3 DNA reads TGTGCCAGCAGCTTAGAGGGGGCTCGGTACGAGCAGTACTTC. Protein product: CASSLEGARYEQYF. This chain joins TRBV7-9 and TRBJ2-7; 7 bases align to TRBD1. Germline CDR1 and CDR2: SEHNR and FQNEAQ (reference sequence). Unmatched junction bases numbered 4, after V lost 1 base and J lost 4 bases. The length of the CDR3 is 14 residues.

This chain links TRBV2 with TRBJ1-4, with D perhaps TRBD1 (5 bases). Germline lookup yields CDR1 SNHLY and CDR2 FYNNEI. The CDR3 has 16 amino acids. The V end lost 4 bases, the J end lost 6 bases, and 18 bases lay between the germline ends. The CDR3 loop is CASSVNGAGLYEKLFF. For the CDR3, the DNA is TGTGCCAGCAGTGTAAACGGAGCGGGGCTATATGAAAAACTGTTTTTT.

The chain is built from TRBV9 and TRBJ2-5; D is undetermined. Germline V gene lookup returns CDR1 SGDLS and CDR2 YYNGEE. CDR3 size: 15 residues. Deletions cut 4 bases from V and 4 bases from J, with 17 bases between. The CDR3 protein is CASSPVYSRRETQYF. Written as DNA, the CDR3 is TGTGCCAGCAGCCCAGTCTATAGCCGTCGAGAGACCCAGTACTTC.

J is TRBJ1-5 and V is TRBV19; D may be TRBD1 (6 bases). This CDR3 is 13 amino acids long. Germline V gives CDR1 LNHDA, CDR2 SQIVND (reference sequence). Between the trimmed V and J ends, which lost 8 bases and 1 base, there was a span of 9 bases. CDR3 region: CASGTGSNQPQHF. As DNA, the CDR3 is TGTGCCAGTGGTACAGGGAGCAATCAGCCCCAGCATTTT.

This clone came up a few times. V and J are TRBV10-3 and TRBJ1-2, with 7 bases aligning to TRBD1. CDR1 and CDR2 (germline): ENHRY, SYGVKD. The CDR3 contains 14 residues. The V gene end was trimmed by 5 bases and the J gene end by 4 bases; junction bases not matched to a gene: 7. The DNA for the CDR3 is TGTGCCATCAGTTCTGACAGGGAGGCCTATGGCTACACCTTC. Translated: CAISSDREAYGYTF.

The chain couples TRBV4-1 to TRBJ2-7; no clear D gene. V was cut by 1 base and J by 2 bases, with 12 bases left in between. Germline CDR1 is MGHRA and CDR2 is YSYEKL. The CDR3 sequence is 15 residues long. CDR3 in DNA: TGCGCCAGCAGCCAAGGTGACTCACTCGCCTACGAGCAGTACTTC. Translated: CASSQGDSLAYEQYF.

This clone was recorded a few times. This rearrangement joins TRBV5-1 to TRBJ2-2; D call uncertain. CDR3 length: 13 residues. V lost 0 bases and J 8 bases, leaving 8 bases between the germline ends. CDR1 and CDR2 from the germline V gene are SGHRS and YFSETQ. This CDR3 reads CASSLDPGGELFF. Written as DNA, the CDR3 is TGCGCCAGCAGCTTGGACCCGGGTGGGGAGCTGTTTTTT. The full variable domain, in which reference TRBV5-1 and TRBJ2-2 provide the parts outside the CDR3, is KAGVTQTPRYLIKTRGQQVTLSCSPISGHRSVSWYQQTPGQGLQFLFEYFSETQRNKGNFPGRFSGRQFSNSRSEMNVSTLELGDSALYLCASSLDPGGELFFGEGSRLTVL.

With respect to this clone: The sample holds other DNA sequences that translate to the same CDR3. This rearrangement joins TRBV9 to TRBJ2-2; TRBD2 matches at 7 bases. The CDR3 has 14 amino acids. The ends lost 4 bases at V and 5 bases at J; junction bases unmatched: 5. Germline values: CDR1 SGDLS, CDR2 YYNGEE. The CDR3 spells CASSPREGTGELFF. CDR3 DNA sequence: TGTGCCAGCAGCCCCAGGGAGGGGACCGGGGAGCTGTTTTTT.

V gene TRBV11-2 combines with J gene TRBJ1-1; D may be TRBD1 (6 bases). The CDR3 is 14 residues long. The germline V gene encodes CDR1 SGHAT and CDR2 FQNNGV. Trimming shortened V by 6 bases and J by 6 bases, and 17 bases separated the two germline ends. CDR3 region: CASSGRDTFPEAFF. In DNA, the CDR3 is TGTGCCAGCAGTGGACGGGACACTTTCCCTGAAGCTTTCTTT.

The rearrangement uses TRBV5-1 and TRBJ1-1; tentatively, D is TRBD1 (5 bases). CDR3 length equals 16 residues. CDR1 and CDR2 from the germline V gene are SGHRS and YFSETQ. The V end was cut by 0 bases, the J end by 3 bases, with 15 bases between. In nucleotides, the CDR3 is TGCGCCAGCAGCTTGGCCAGGGCCAAAGGGGACACTGAAGCTTTCTTT. Protein: CASSLARAKGDTEAFF.

V gene TRBV6-5 combines with J gene TRBJ2-5; 10 positions match TRBD2. The J call may be faulty, since TRBJ2-7 better matches the DNA end. CDR3 length: 15 amino acids. The V gene's germline CDR1 is MNHEY and CDR2 SVGAGI. CDR3 bases: TGTGCCAGCAGCCCTAGCGGGAGCTCCCTTTACGAGCAGTACTTC. As protein: CASSPSGSSLYEQYF.

The V gene is TRBV29-1, the J gene TRBJ1-1; D remains unclear. This CDR3 has 13 amino acids. Trimming shortened V by 4 bases and J by 4 bases, and 13 bases separated the two germline ends. Germline values: CDR1 SQVTM, CDR2 ANQGSEA. CDR3 protein: CSVVRGLGTEAFF. The CDR3 DNA is TGCAGCGTTGTTCGGGGTCTCGGCACTGAAGCTTTCTTT.

The J gene is TRBJ1-1, the V gene TRBV20-1; the D is unclear. The CDR3 extends over 10 amino acids. V was cut by 3 bases and J by 5 bases, with 4 bases left in between. Germline loops: CDR1 DFQATT, CDR2 SNEGSKA (reference sequence). CDR3 region: CSARETEAFF. In nucleotides, the CDR3 is TGCAGTGCTAGGGAGACTGAAGCTTTCTTT.

The sample holds a few counts of this clone. This rearrangement joins TRBV6-1 to TRBJ1-1; D gene unclear. In germline, CDR1 is MNHNS, CDR2 SASEGT. This CDR3 comprises 14 residues. V lost 4 bases and J 3 bases, leaving 12 bases between the germline ends. CDR3 bases: TGTGCCAGCAGTGCGAAACAGAGATACACTGAAGCTTTCTTT. Its protein product is CASSAKQRYTEAFF.

DNA for the CDR3: TGTGCCAGCAGTTCTACTACAGGATTTATAGCCAAAAACATTCAGTACTTC. This codes for CASSSTTGFIAKNIQYF. The chain employs TRBV28 and TRBJ2-4; maybe TRBD1 (5 bases). Trimming removed 4 bases at V and 0 bases at J, with 16 bases between. The CDR3 is made up of 17 amino acids. CDR1 is MDHEN, CDR2 SYDVKM, per germline.

This clone has more than one count but fewer than ten. The genes are TRBV4-1 and TRBJ2-7; D perhaps matches TRBD1 (7 bases). This CDR3 contains 17 residues. V lost 1 base and J lost 2, with 18 bases in between. Germline V gives CDR1 MGHRA, CDR2 YSYEKL. The CDR3 nucleotides are TGCGCCAGCAGCCAAGGCCTTTGGCGGGACAGAGCCTACGAGCAGTACTTC. Translating gives CASSQGLWRDRAYEQYF.

The chain couples TRBV29-1 to TRBJ1-1, with D possibly TRBD1 on 6 matching bases. This CDR3 spans 12 amino acids. Trimming took off 6 bases at V and 5 bases at J, with 13 bases between the two ends. Germline CDR1 and CDR2: SQVTM and ANQGSEA. The CDR3 DNA reads TGCAGCGTACAACAGGGAGGGACTGAAGCTTTCTTT. As protein: CSVQQGGTEAFF.

There are a few counts of this clone. The chain employs TRBV2 and TRBJ2-3; perhaps TRBD2 as D (5 bases). The CDR3 extends over 13 amino acids. V lost 1 base to trimming and J lost 9 bases, with 11 bases between them. Germline CDR1 is SNHLY and CDR2 is FYNNEI. CDR3 residues: CASSEGRGPTQYF. The DNA for the CDR3 is TGTGCCAGCAGTGAAGGTCGAGGGCCAACGCAGTATTTT.

This sequence joins TRBV7-9 and TRBJ2-2; D possibly corresponds to TRBD2 (5 bases). V lost 1 base to trimming and J lost 3 bases, with 6 bases between them. CDR3 length: 14 residues. Germline CDR1 is SEHNR and CDR2 is FQNEAQ (reference sequence). DNA for the CDR3: TGTGCCAGCAGCTTAGGAGGGTACACCGGGGAGCTGTTTTTT. As protein: CASSLGGYTGELFF.

Only a few counts were recorded for this clone. The chain couples TRBV27 to TRBJ1-1, with 7 bases matching TRBD1. The V gene's germline CDR1 is MNHEY and CDR2 SMNVEV (reference sequence). The CDR3 spans 13 residues. J gave up 8 bases and V 6 bases, and 9 bases lay outside the gene matches. Here the CDR3 reads CASRLNRDSEAFF. The CDR3 DNA reads as TGTGCCAGCAGGCTCAACCGGGACAGCGAAGCTTTCTTT.

This clone was seen only a few times. The chain couples TRBV2 to TRBJ1-3; D may be TRBD1 (6 bases). Germline CDR1 and CDR2: SNHLY and FYNNEI. V lost 4 bases to trimming and J lost 1 base, with 8 bases between them. The CDR3 runs 14 residues. The CDR3 region has the DNA TGTGCCAGCAGTGGACAGGCATCTGGAAACACCATATATTTT. It yields the protein CASSGQASGNTIYF.

V and J are TRBV5-1 and TRBJ2-7; 8 bases line up with TRBD1. The CDR3 contains 16 residues. From germline, CDR1 is SGHRS and CDR2 YFSETQ. The ends lost 4 bases at V and 2 bases at J; junction bases unmatched: 11. In DNA, the CDR3 is TGCGCCAGCAGCATTTCCGGGACAGGAGAAACCTACGAGCAGTACTTC. Translated: CASSISGTGETYEQYF.

This chain joins TRBV5-4 and TRBJ1-1, with D possibly matching TRBD1 (5 bases). The CDR3 totals 13 residues. V gave up 5 bases and J gave up 10 bases, with 18 bases separating them. CDR1 SGHNT and CDR2 YYREEE come from the germline V gene (reference sequence). The DNA for the CDR3 is TGTGCCAGCAGGCGGGACCCTGGGTGGGTAGCTTTCTTT. Its translation: CASRRDPGWVAFF. The whole variable domain, filled in from reference TRBV5-4 and TRBJ1-1, reads ETGVTQSPTHLIKTRGQQVTLRCSSQSGHNTVSWYQQALGQGPQFIFQYYREEENGRGNFPPRFSGLQFPNYSSELNVNALELDDSALYLCASRRDPGWVAFFGQGTRLTVV.

CDR3 nucleotide sequence: TGTGCCATCAGTGAGCAGGGCCGCTCTGGAAACACCATATATTTT. Protein product: CAISEQGRSGNTIYF. This sequence joins TRBV10-3 and TRBJ1-3, with D possibly matching TRBD1 (5 bases). The V gene lost 2 bases and the J gene lost 0 bases, with 8 bases spanning the gap. CDR3 length: 15 residues. The germline gives CDR1 ENHRY, CDR2 SYGVKD.

This clone was seen only a few times. This chain uses TRBV28 with TRBJ2-7; no firm D call. The CDR3 runs to 12 residues. V shed 5 bases and J shed 4 bases, with 9 bases lying between them. Germline assignment: CDR1 MDHEN and CDR2 SYDVKM. Here the CDR3 DNA reads TGTGCCAGCAGTGAGGTGCAGTACGAGCAGTACTTC. Its translation is CASSEVQYEQYF.

This clone was picked up a small number of times. This sequence joins TRBV7-6 and TRBJ1-5, with D maybe TRBD1 (6 bases). The CDR3 has 17 residues. CDR1 is SGHVS and CDR2 is FNYEAQ in the germline V gene. V shed 5 bases and J shed 4 bases, with 21 bases lying between them. CDR3 bases: TGTGCCAGCAGCCTAAATGGTGTGGGGACAAGTAATCAGCCCCAGCATTTT. Translated: CASSLNGVGTSNQPQHF. The variable domain in full, completed from reference TRBV7-6 and TRBJ1-5, reads GAGVSQSPRYKVTKRGQDVALRCDPISGHVSLYWYRQALGQGPEFLTYFNYEAQQDKSGLPNDRFSAERPEGSISTLTIQRTEQRDSAMYRCASSLNGVGTSNQPQHFGDGTRLSIL.

The chain recombines TRBV15 with TRBJ2-7, with D possibly being TRBD1 (6 bases). Germline lookup yields CDR1 LNHNV and CDR2 YYDKDF (reference sequence). Trimming cost V 2 bases and J 1 base, with 12 bases left between them. The CDR3 runs to 15 residues. The CDR3, as DNA: TGTGCCACCAGCAGACCGGGACAAGTATCCTACGAGCAGTACTTC. Translated, it gives CATSRPGQVSYEQYF. Complete variable domain (other parts from reference TRBV15 and TRBJ2-7): DAMVIQNPRYQVTQFGKPVTLSCSQTLNHNVMYWYQQKSSQAPKLLFHYYDKDFNNEADTPDNFQSRRPNTSFCFLDIRSPGLGDTAMYLCATSRPGQVSYEQYFGPGTRLTVT.

The chain links TRBV6-5 to TRBJ1-6, with D possibly TRBD1 on 5 matching bases. Germline CDR1 reads MNHEY; CDR2 reads SVGAGI. V dropped 2 bases and J dropped 7 bases, with 12 bases sitting between them. The CDR3 is 15 residues long. As DNA, the CDR3 is TGTGCCAGCAGTTACACGACAGCGCGGAATTCACCCCTCCACTTT. Amino acids: CASSYTTARNSPLHF.

The chain joins TRBV7-6 to TRBJ1-2; no reliable D call. The germline V gene encodes CDR1 SGHVS and CDR2 FNYEAQ. The CDR3 extends over 13 amino acids. The V and J ends lost 5 bases and 8 bases respectively, with 15 bases between them. CDR3 DNA: TGTGCCAGCAGCCGAGACGAGGGCTCCGGCTACACCTTC. Translated, it gives CASSRDEGSGYTF.